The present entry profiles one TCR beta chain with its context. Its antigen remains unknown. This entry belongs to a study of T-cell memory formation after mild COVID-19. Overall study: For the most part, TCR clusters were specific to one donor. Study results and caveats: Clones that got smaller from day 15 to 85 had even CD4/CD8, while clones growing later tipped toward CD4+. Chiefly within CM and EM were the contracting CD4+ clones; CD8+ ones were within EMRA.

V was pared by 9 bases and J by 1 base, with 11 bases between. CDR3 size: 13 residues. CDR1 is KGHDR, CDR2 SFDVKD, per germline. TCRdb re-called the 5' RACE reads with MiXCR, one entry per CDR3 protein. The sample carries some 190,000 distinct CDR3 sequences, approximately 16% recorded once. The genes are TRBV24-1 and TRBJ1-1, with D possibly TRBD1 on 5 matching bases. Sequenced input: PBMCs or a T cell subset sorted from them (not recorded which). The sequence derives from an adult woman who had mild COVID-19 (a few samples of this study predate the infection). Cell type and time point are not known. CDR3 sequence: CATSGVGNTEAFF. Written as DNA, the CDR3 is TGTGCCACCTCGGGGGTTGGGAACACTGAAGCTTTCTTT.